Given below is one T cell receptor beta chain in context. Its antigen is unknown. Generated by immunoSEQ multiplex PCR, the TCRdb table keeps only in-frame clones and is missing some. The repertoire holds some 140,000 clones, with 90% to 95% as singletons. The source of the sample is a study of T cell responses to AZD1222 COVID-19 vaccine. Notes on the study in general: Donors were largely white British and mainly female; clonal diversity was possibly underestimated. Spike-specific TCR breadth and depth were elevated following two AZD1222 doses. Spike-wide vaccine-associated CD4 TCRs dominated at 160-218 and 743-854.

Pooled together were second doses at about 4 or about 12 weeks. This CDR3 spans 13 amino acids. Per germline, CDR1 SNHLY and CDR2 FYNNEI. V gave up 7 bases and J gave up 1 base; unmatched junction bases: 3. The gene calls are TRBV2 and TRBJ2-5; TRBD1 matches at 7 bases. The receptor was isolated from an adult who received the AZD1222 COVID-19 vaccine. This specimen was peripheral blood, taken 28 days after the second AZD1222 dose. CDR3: CASTGDSQETQYF. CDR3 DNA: TGTGCCAGCACCGGGGACAGCCAAGAGACCCAGTACTTC. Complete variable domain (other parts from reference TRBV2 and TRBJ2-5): EPEVTQTPSHQVTQMGQEVILRCVPISNHLYFYWYRQILGQKVEFLVSFYNNEISEKSEIFDDQFSVERPDGSNFTLKIRSTKLEDSAMYFCASTGDSQETQYFGPGTRLLVL.